This T cell receptor (beta chain) was recovered during a study of shared clonotypes between healthy human individuals. Here immunoSEQ multiplex PCR was the method, and the copy in TCRdb shows in-frame clones only, minus some. Of about 580,000 clones in the sample, 98% were seen once. The CDR3 contains 13 residues. V was pared by 0 bases and J by 7 bases, with 10 bases between. Germline assignment: CDR1 SGHDT and CDR2 YYEEEE. CD8 cells classed as naive were CD45RO-negative and positively selected for CCR7, excluding terminally differentiated effector memory CD45RA+ cells. All donors were Caucasian adults living in Nashville, Tennessee.

The clonotype originates from a man aged 25 to 40 in good health. Sequenced material: naive CD8+ T cells sorted from blood. V gene TRBV5-6 combines with J gene TRBJ2-5; possible D gene TRBD2, 6 bases. This CDR3 reads CASSLGEVGTQYF. The CDR3 DNA follows: TGTGCCAGCAGCTTGGGGGAGGTTGGGACCCAGTACTTC.